The 18 T cell receptor beta chains listed next were all sequenced from one sample in a study of blood T cell repertoires in COVID-19. Clones were sequenced by immunoSEQ multiplex PCR, and TCRdb holds only the in-frame ones, with some missing. The sample shows tens of thousands of clones, approximately 80% of them seen only once. The specimen was peripheral blood. The receptor set was obtained from a man between 70 and 80 years old with acute or convalescent COVID-19.

The CDR3 is CASSLGGDRLNTEAFF. The CDR3, as DNA: TGTGCCAGCAGCTTAGGTGGGGACAGATTAAACACTGAAGCTTTCTTT. The chain joins TRBV11-2 to TRBJ1-1; 7 positions match TRBD1. The CDR3 runs 16 residues. The germline CDR1 and CDR2 sequences are SGHAT and FQNNGV. V lost 1 base, J lost 2 bases, and 7 bases stayed unmatched.

The V and J genes are TRBV2 and TRBJ1-5; D gene uncertain. Trimming pared 8 bases from V and 0 bases from J, leaving 5 bases between. Germline values: CDR1 SNHLY, CDR2 FYNNEI. The CDR3 has 12 residues. The CDR3 DNA reads TGTGCCAGCCGGGATAGCAATCAGCCCCAGCATTTT. Its translation is CASRDSNQPQHF.

V and J are TRBV6-1 and TRBJ1-5; 7 bases agree with TRBD1. Germline CDR1 MNHNS, CDR2 SASEGT. After removal of 2 bases from V and 0 bases from J, the junction contained 4 bases not matched to a gene. The CDR3 has 16 residues. The CDR3 nucleotides are TGTGCCAGCAGTGAACGGGACAGAATTAGCAATCAGCCCCAGCATTTT. Encoded protein: CASSERDRISNQPQHF.

The chain couples TRBV7-2 to TRBJ1-5, with TRBD1 matching over 9 bases. The CDR3 contains 13 residues. After removal of 5 bases from V and 12 bases from J, the junction contained 8 bases not matched to a gene. The germline V gene has CDR1 SGHTA and CDR2 FQGNSA. In nucleotides, the CDR3 is TGTGCCAGCAGCCCAATGACGGGACAGGGCCAGCATTTT. Residues: CASSPMTGQGQHF.

This chain uses TRBV9 with TRBJ2-3, with 8 bases identical to TRBD2. Germline V gene sequence: CDR1 SGDLS, CDR2 YYNGEE. V was pared by 3 bases and J by 4 bases, with 4 bases of the junction left unmatched. This CDR3 is built from 14 residues. For the CDR3, the DNA is TGTGCCAGCAGCGCGGGGGGGGGCCCAGATACGCAGTATTTT. This encodes CASSAGGGPDTQYF.

CDR3 sequence: CASSQDGQILHF. In DNA, the CDR3 is TGTGCCAGCAGCCAAGATGGACAAATCCTCCACTTT. This sequence joins TRBV3-1 (or the pseudogene TRBV3-2) and TRBJ1-6, with a possible D match to TRBD1 (5 bases). Looked up from germline, CDR1 is LGHDT and CDR2 is YNNKEL (reference sequence). Trimming pared 0 bases from V and 15 bases from J, leaving 9 bases between. The CDR3 length is 12 residues.

This chain joins TRBV2 and TRBJ1-1; D might be TRBD1 (5 bases). Between the trimmed V and J ends, which lost 5 bases and 0 bases, there was a span of 10 bases. CDR1 and CDR2 from the germline V gene are SNHLY and FYNNEI. The CDR3 has 14 amino acids. CDR3: CASSHDRVNTEAFF. The CDR3 coding sequence is TGTGCCAGCAGTCACGACAGAGTGAACACTGAAGCTTTCTTT. The variable domain in full, completed from reference TRBV2 and TRBJ1-1, reads EPEVTQTPSHQVTQMGQEVILRCVPISNHLYFYWYRQILGQKVEFLVSFYNNEISEKSEIFDDQFSVERPDGSNFTLKIRSTKLEDSAMYFCASSHDRVNTEAFFGQGTRLTVV.

The chain joins TRBV5-1 to TRBJ2-5; TRBD1 agrees at 8 bases. Trimming took 5 bases from V and 0 from J; bases not matched to a gene: 6. The CDR3 extends over 15 amino acids. Germline V lookup: CDR1 SGHRS, CDR2 YFSETQ. The CDR3 DNA reads as TGCGCCAGCAGGTCCCGGACAGGGTACCAAGAGACCCAGTACTTC. Translation: CASRSRTGYQETQYF.

The chain carries TRBV6-5 and TRBJ2-6; D is unresolved. V lost 4 bases and J 2 bases, leaving 12 bases between the germline ends. The CDR3 is 16 amino acids. Germline CDR1 MNHEY, CDR2 SVGAGI. The DNA of the CDR3 is TGTGCCAGCAGTTCCCTCTCACCGGCTGGGGCCAACGTCCTGACTTTC. This translates into CASSSLSPAGANVLTF.

This clone was detected a few times. This rearrangement joins TRBV6-5 to TRBJ2-1; the D gene is possibly TRBD2 (5 bases). CDR1 MNHEY and CDR2 SVGAGI come from the germline V gene. V lost 5 bases to trimming and J lost 0 bases, with 5 bases between them. The length of the CDR3 is 13 residues. The CDR3 sequence: CASSRDSYNEQFF. The CDR3 nucleotides read TGTGCCAGCAGTCGGGACTCCTACAATGAGCAGTTCTTC.

The V and J genes are TRBV5-4 and TRBJ2-7, with D unresolved. The V end lost 0 bases, the J end lost 5 bases, and 9 bases lay between the germline ends. The germline V gene has CDR1 SGHNT and CDR2 YYREEE (reference sequence). The CDR3 is made up of 13 amino acids. CDR3 sequence (DNA): TGTGCCAGCAGCTTGGTGGTGGGCCACGAGCAGTACTTC. Translation: CASSLVVGHEQYF.

The V call is TRBV5-1, the J call TRBJ2-5; TRBD1 matches 7 bases. The CDR3 sequence is 17 residues long. J gave up 6 bases and V 4 bases, and 18 bases lay outside the gene matches. Germline V gives CDR1 SGHRS, CDR2 YFSETQ. The CDR3 DNA reads as TGCGCCAGCAGCCTCACCCTCAGACAGGGCTCCGTCCAGACCCAGTACTTC. It yields the protein CASSLTLRQGSVQTQYF.

The V call is TRBV9, the J call TRBJ1-2, with 7 positions matching TRBD1. Germline CDR1 SGDLS, CDR2 YYNGEE. Unmatched junction bases numbered 11, after V lost 6 bases and J lost 6 bases. CDR3 size: 14 residues. DNA for the CDR3: TGTGCCAGCACCGCATCGGGGACAGCAAATGGCTACACCTTC. It is translated as CASTASGTANGYTF. The whole variable domain, remainder taken from reference TRBV9 and TRBJ1-2, is DSGVTQTPKHLITATGQRVTLRCSPRSGDLSVYWYQQSLDQGLQFLIQYYNGEERAKGNILERFSAQQFPDLHSELNLSSLELGDSALYFCASTASGTANGYTFGSGTRLTVV.

The chain employs TRBV7-3 and TRBJ2-1; TRBD2 matches 9 bases. Germline CDR1 SGHTA, CDR2 FQGTGA. The CDR3 has 16 amino acids. V gave up 5 bases and J gave up 10 bases; unmatched junction bases: 15. The CDR3, as DNA: TGTGCCAGCAGCCCACAACCCGGGACTAGCCTTTCCGAGCAGTTCTTC. This codes for CASSPQPGTSLSEQFF.

The genes are TRBV5-5 and TRBJ1-2; D might be TRBD1 (5 bases). Trimming removed 4 bases from V and 4 bases from J, with 20 bases in between. The germline V gene encodes CDR1 SGHKS and CDR2 YYEKEE (reference sequence). This CDR3 has 16 amino acids. CDR3 protein: CASSPRGDGTIYGYTF. Written as DNA, the CDR3 is TGTGCCAGCAGCCCCCGGGGGGACGGTACCATCTATGGCTACACCTTC.

V gene TRBV5-1 combines with J gene TRBJ2-6, with D possibly matching TRBD1 (5 bases). The V gene lost 0 bases and the J gene lost 4 bases, with 8 bases spanning the gap. This CDR3 is 15 amino acids long. Germline V gene sequence: CDR1 SGHRS, CDR2 YFSETQ. For the CDR3, the DNA is TGCGCCAGCAGCTTGGTAGGGGCCGGGGCCAACGTCCTGACTTTC. Protein sequence: CASSLVGAGANVLTF.

This chain links TRBV5-1 with TRBJ2-3, with 8 bases fitting TRBD1. This CDR3 has 17 residues. Germline V gene lookup returns CDR1 SGHRS and CDR2 YFSETQ. J gave up 0 bases and V 0 bases, and 6 bases lay outside the gene matches. In DNA, the CDR3 is TGCGCCAGCAGCTTGGGACAGGGGCGGGCTAGCACAGATACGCAGTATTTT. It translates to CASSLGQGRASTDTQYF.

The chain links TRBV4-1 to TRBJ1-1, with a possible D match to TRBD1 (6 bases). The CDR3 is 16 residues long. The V gene lost 0 bases and the J gene lost 1 base, with 12 bases spanning the gap. CDR1 MGHRA and CDR2 YSYEKL come from the germline V gene. The CDR3 DNA reads TGCGCCAGCAGCCAAGATCGGGCAGGGGAGAACACTGAAGCTTTCTTT. Translating it yields CASSQDRAGENTEAFF.